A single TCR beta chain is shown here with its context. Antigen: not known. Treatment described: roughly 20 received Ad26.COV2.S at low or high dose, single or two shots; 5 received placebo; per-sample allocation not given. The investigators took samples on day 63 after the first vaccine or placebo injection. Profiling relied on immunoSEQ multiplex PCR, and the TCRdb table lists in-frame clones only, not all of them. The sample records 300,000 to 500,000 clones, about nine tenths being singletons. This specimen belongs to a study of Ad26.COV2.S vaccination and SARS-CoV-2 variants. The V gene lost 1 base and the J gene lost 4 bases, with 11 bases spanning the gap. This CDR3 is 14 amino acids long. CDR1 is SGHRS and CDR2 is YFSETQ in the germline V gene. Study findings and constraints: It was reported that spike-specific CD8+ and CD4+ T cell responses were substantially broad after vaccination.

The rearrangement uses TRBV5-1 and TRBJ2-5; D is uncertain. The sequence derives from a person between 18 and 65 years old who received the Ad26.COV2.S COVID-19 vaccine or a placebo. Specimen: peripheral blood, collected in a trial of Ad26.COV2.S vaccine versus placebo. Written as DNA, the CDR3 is TGCGCCAGCAGCTTGAACTACCGAGGAGAGACCCAGTACTTC. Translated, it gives CASSLNYRGETQYF.